These 10 T cell receptor beta chains share one sample of origin, sequenced in a study of T cell clones after liver transplantation. Profiled with immunoSEQ multiplex PCR; TCRdb holds only in-frame clones, not every one. The data show 55,000 to 75,000 clones, 70% seen once. The starting material was CD4+ T cells from blood, obtained at the approximately 16-month timepoint. These receptors originate from a human patient who received a liver transplant. Certain T cells may be donor cells from the graft.

This clone came up once. The rearrangement joins TRBV7-2 to TRBJ2-1; D is ambiguous. CDR3 length equals 13 residues. Germline V lookup: CDR1 SGHTA, CDR2 FQGNSA. Trimming cost V 4 bases and J 8 bases, with 12 bases left between them. CDR3 in DNA: TGTGCCAGCAGCTACACGAGGTTCGATGAGCAGTTCTTC. Protein: CASSYTRFDEQFF. Variable domain in full (rest from reference TRBV7-2 and TRBJ2-1): GAGVSQSPSNKVTEKGKDVELRCDPISGHTALYWYRQSLGQGLEFLIYFQGNSAPDKSGLPSDRFSAERTGGSVSTLTIQRTQQEDSAVYLCASSYTRFDEQFFGPGTRLTVL.

The rearrangement joins TRBV28 to TRBJ1-2; TRBD1 might be the D (6 bases). V was pared by 6 bases and J by 3 bases, with 17 bases between. This CDR3 spans 15 amino acids. Germline lookup yields CDR1 MDHEN and CDR2 SYDVKM. The chain's CDR3 is CASRQQDSGYYGYTF. The CDR3 DNA follows: TGTGCCAGCAGGCAGCAGGACAGTGGGTACTATGGCTACACCTTC.

The J gene is TRBJ2-5, the V gene TRBV5-1; tentatively, D is TRBD1 (6 bases). The V end lost 0 bases, the J end lost 2 bases, and 8 bases lay between the germline ends. CDR1 and CDR2 (germline): SGHRS, YFSETQ. This CDR3 spans 14 amino acids. The DNA for the CDR3 is TGCGCCAGCAGCTTGGGGACAGTTCAAGAGACCCAGTACTTC. Translating it yields CASSLGTVQETQYF.

The chain couples TRBV11-2 to TRBJ2-7, with 12 bases fitting TRBD2. Unmatched junction bases numbered 5, after V lost 3 bases and J lost 5 bases. Germline CDR1 SGHAT, CDR2 FQNNGV. The CDR3 contains 15 residues. The DNA for the CDR3 is TGTGCCAGCAGCTTGGGACTAGCGGGCAACCACGAGCAGTACTTC. Protein: CASSLGLAGNHEQYF.

V and J are TRBV6-1 and TRBJ2-2; D might be TRBD1 (5 bases). Germline CDR1 MNHNS, CDR2 SASEGT. Trimming removed 3 bases at V and 1 base at J, with 12 bases between. The CDR3 is 16 amino acids. Written as DNA, the CDR3 is TGTGCCAGCAGTGACACAGGATTGGGGAACACCGGGGAGCTGTTTTTT. Protein product: CASSDTGLGNTGELFF.

The J gene is TRBJ1-1, the V gene TRBV30, with D maybe TRBD1 (5 bases). CDR3 length equals 15 residues. Germline V CDR1 and CDR2: GTSNPN, SVGIG (reference sequence). The ends were cut back, 2 bases at V and 0 bases at J, with 13 bases in the middle. As DNA, the CDR3 is TGTGCCTGGAGTTCCTGGGGGGGGTTGAACACTGAAGCTTTCTTT. It yields the protein CAWSSWGGLNTEAFF.

This CDR3 is CAWTLGGGISDTQYF. The CDR3 DNA follows: TGTGCCTGGACTCTCGGCGGGGGGATCTCAGATACGCAGTATTTT. The chain joins TRBV30 to TRBJ2-3; 8 bases are shared with TRBD2. The CDR3 is 15 amino acids. V gave up 4 bases and J gave up 4 bases; unmatched junction bases: 10. Germline CDR1 and CDR2: GTSNPN and SVGIG (reference sequence).

This clone was counted a few times. V usage is TRBV6-1 and J usage is TRBJ2-1; D unresolved. The V and J ends lost 1 base and 0 bases respectively, with 7 bases between them. The length of the CDR3 is 15 residues. CDR1 and CDR2 (germline): MNHNS, SASEGT. In nucleotides, the CDR3 is TGTGCCAGCAGTGAAGAGGGAAGCTCCTACAATGAGCAGTTCTTC. This translates into CASSEEGSSYNEQFF.

The chain carries TRBV10-1 and TRBJ2-5; TRBD2 aligns across 11 bases. V trimming: 0 bases; J trimming: 1 base; junction bases outside the gene matches: 1. Germline-derived CDR1 and CDR2 are WNHNN and SYGVQD (reference sequence). The CDR3 consists of 16 residues. DNA of the CDR3: TGCGCCAGCAGTGAGTCGGGGACTAGCGGCCAAGAGACCCAGTACTTC. It yields the protein CASSESGTSGQETQYF.

The chain is built from TRBV9 and TRBJ1-4; D is perhaps TRBD1 (5 bases). Germline CDR1 and CDR2: SGDLS and YYNGEE. The CDR3 loop spans 15 amino acids. The V end was cut by 0 bases, the J end by 7 bases, with 13 bases between. The CDR3 coding sequence is TGTGCCAGCAGCGTAGTAGGGGCGCGCGGTGAAAAACTGTTTTTT. This gives the protein CASSVVGARGEKLFF. Looking up the rest from reference TRBV9 and TRBJ1-4 gives the full variable domain: DSGVTQTPKHLITATGQRVTLRCSPRSGDLSVYWYQQSLDQGLQFLIQYYNGEERAKGNILERFSAQQFPDLHSELNLSSLELGDSALYFCASSVVGARGEKLFFGSGTQLSVL.